A single sample gave rise to the 17 T cell receptor beta chains below, sequenced in a study of PD-1 blockade in classical Hodgkin lymphoma. Time point: newly diagnosed, previously untreated cHL patient sample. Data came from immunoSEQ multiplex PCR; TCRdb stores just in-frame clones and leaves some out. The sample lists fewer than 35,000 clones, 94% occurring once. The sample consisted of peripheral blood mononuclear cells (PBMCs). The receptors originated from a human donor with classical Hodgkin lymphoma.

The chain links TRBV19 to TRBJ1-1, with 7 bases aligning to TRBD1. The CDR3 extends over 17 amino acids. Looked up from germline, CDR1 is LNHDA and CDR2 is SQIVND (reference sequence). With V trimmed by 2 bases and J by 1 base, 10 bases remained unmatched. This chain's CDR3 is CASSIPRRGQRNTEAFF. The CDR3 DNA sequence: TGTGCCAGTAGTATACCCCGGAGGGGACAGAGGAACACTGAAGCTTTCTTT.

V gene TRBV4-1 combines with J gene TRBJ1-2; 8 bases line up with TRBD1. The CDR3 has 15 amino acids. Germline V gene lookup returns CDR1 MGHRA and CDR2 YSYEKL. V lost 1 base and J lost 2; bases outside the gene matches: 3. CDR3 sequence reads: CASSQGTGRNYGYTF. The CDR3 DNA sequence: TGCGCCAGCAGCCAAGGGACAGGGCGCAACTATGGCTACACCTTC.

This clone was detected only once. This chain joins TRBV18 and TRBJ2-7; TRBD1 is a possible D gene (6 bases). The CDR3 sequence is 15 residues long. Germline assignment: CDR1 KGHSH and CDR2 LQKENI. Trimming left V 3 bases short and J 3 bases short, with 15 bases between. The CDR3 loop is CASSPPGTPYYEQYF. CDR3 DNA: TGTGCCAGCTCACCTCCCGGGACACCCTACTACGAGCAGTACTTC. The full variable domain, with the rest looked up from reference TRBV18 and TRBJ2-7, is NAGVMQNPRHLVRRRGQEARLRCSPMKGHSHVYWYRQLPEEGLKFMVYLQKENIIDESGMPKERFSAEFPKEGPSILRIQQVVRGDSAAYFCASSPPGTPYYEQYFGPGTRLTVT.

The CDR3 reads CASSIDHLAANTEAFF. CDR3 nucleotides: TGTGCCAGTAGTATAGATCATCTGGCAGCAAACACTGAAGCTTTCTTT. This chain uses TRBV19 with TRBJ1-1; D unresolved. In germline, CDR1 is LNHDA, CDR2 SQIVND (reference sequence). V was pared by 0 bases and J by 2 bases, with 13 bases between. The CDR3 runs to 16 residues.

CDR3 coding DNA: TGTGCCAGCAGCTTGCGCAGCAGCTCCTACGAGCAGTACTTC. Translated, it gives CASSLRSSSYEQYF. V and J are TRBV5-5 and TRBJ2-7; D is uncertain. Trimming left V 1 base short and J 0 bases short, with 8 bases between. Looked up from germline, CDR1 is SGHKS and CDR2 is YYEKEE (reference sequence). The CDR3 is 14 amino acids.

The chain carries TRBV4-2 and TRBJ1-1; perhaps TRBD1 as D (5 bases). The CDR3 contains 13 residues. In germline, CDR1 is LGHNA, CDR2 YNFKEQ. V dropped 4 bases and J dropped 5 bases, with 11 bases sitting between them. CDR3 coding DNA: TGTGCCAGCAGCCCTAGATGGGGGACTGAAGCTTTCTTT. Translated: CASSPRWGTEAFF.

DNA for the CDR3: TGTGCCAGCTACCGGGACACCAGCTACGAGCAGTACTTC. It yields the protein CASYRDTSYEQYF. The rearrangement uses TRBV2 and TRBJ2-7; D is possibly TRBD1 (6 bases). From germline, CDR1 is SNHLY and CDR2 FYNNEI. Trimming took 8 bases from V and 3 from J, leaving 14 bases between them. CDR3 length equals 13 residues. The whole variable domain, filled in from reference TRBV2 and TRBJ2-7, reads EPEVTQTPSHQVTQMGQEVILRCVPISNHLYFYWYRQILGQKVEFLVSFYNNEISEKSEIFDDQFSVERPDGSNFTLKIRSTKLEDSAMYFCASYRDTSYEQYFGPGTRLTVT.

The gene calls are TRBV5-1 and TRBJ2-7; D possibly matches TRBD1 or TRBD2 (6 bases each). The germline V gene has CDR1 SGHRS and CDR2 YFSETQ. This CDR3 has 14 residues. V lost 6 bases to trimming and J lost 4 bases, with 17 bases between them. The CDR3 sequence is CASTTGRREYEQYF. As DNA, the CDR3 is TGCGCCAGCACGACAGGCCGGAGGGAATACGAGCAGTACTTC.

This clone has only one observation. The rearrangement uses TRBV11-1 and TRBJ1-1; 7 bases map to TRBD1. The length of the CDR3 is 15 residues. Per germline, CDR1 SGHAT and CDR2 FQDESV (reference sequence). Trimming cost V 8 bases and J 2 bases; bases outside gene matches: 11. CDR3 loop: CASEDRRRANTEAFF. In nucleotides, the CDR3 is TGTGCCAGCGAGGACAGGAGAAGGGCAAACACTGAAGCTTTCTTT. Together with reference TRBV11-1 and TRBJ1-1, the CDR3 gives the full variable domain: EAEVAQSPRYKITEKSQAVAFWCDPISGHATLYWYRQILGQGPELLVQFQDESVVDDSQLPKDRFSAERLKGVDSTLKIQPAELGDSAMYLCASEDRRRANTEAFFGQGTRLTVV.

The CDR3 spells CASRTTGTSYGYTF. CDR3 in DNA: TGTGCCAGCAGGACGACAGGGACAAGCTATGGCTACACCTTC. The V gene is TRBV27, the J gene TRBJ1-2; TRBD1 matches 7 bases. Looked up from germline, CDR1 is MNHEY and CDR2 is SMNVEV (reference sequence). The junction had 8 bases not matched to a gene; V was cut back by 6 bases and J by 4 bases. The CDR3 sequence is 14 residues long.

The chain links TRBV6-1 to TRBJ1-1; D remains unclear. Germline CDR1 is MNHNS and CDR2 is SASEGT. There are 13 residues in the CDR3. Trimming left V 6 bases short and J 0 bases short, with 8 bases between. The CDR3 DNA reads TGTGCCAGCAGCCTAGGAGTGAACACTGAAGCTTTCTTT. Amino acid sequence: CASSLGVNTEAFF.

The J gene is TRBJ2-4, the V gene TRBV2; D is possibly TRBD2 (6 bases). Per the germline V gene, CDR1 is SNHLY and CDR2 is FYNNEI. V was trimmed by 3 bases and J by 7 bases, leaving 16 bases between them. CDR3 length: 15 residues. As DNA, the CDR3 is TGTGCCAGCAGTGACCCGGACCAAGGGAGGAACATTCAGTACTTC. It translates to CASSDPDQGRNIQYF.

This chain links TRBV2 with TRBJ1-6, with D unresolved. The V end was cut by 9 bases, the J end by 9 bases, with 12 bases between. The CDR3 is 12 amino acids. CDR1 is SNHLY and CDR2 is FYNNEI in the germline V gene. CDR3 in amino acids: CASASEGSPLHF. The CDR3 coding sequence is TGTGCCAGTGCTTCTGAGGGTTCACCCCTCCACTTT.

This rearrangement joins TRBV7-9 to TRBJ1-1; maybe TRBD1 (6 bases). Deletions cut 5 bases from V and 4 bases from J, with 17 bases between. Germline loops: CDR1 SEHNR, CDR2 FQNEAQ (reference sequence). This CDR3 is 15 amino acids long. CDR3 in amino acids: CASSLLARGGTEAFF. DNA of the CDR3: TGTGCCAGCAGCCTCCTCGCCAGGGGAGGCACTGAAGCTTTCTTT.

The gene calls are TRBV4-1 and TRBJ2-1; D not resolved. Trimming stripped 0 bases from V and 9 bases from J, with 18 bases between. This CDR3 has 16 residues. Looked up from germline, CDR1 is MGHRA and CDR2 is YSYEKL. CDR3 nucleotides: TGCGCCAGCAGCCAAGAGCCTAGTGGATCATCGCCTGAGCAGTTCTTC. It codes for CASSQEPSGSSPEQFF.

The chain has TRBV7-8 and TRBJ1-6; D is perhaps TRBD1 (6 bases). The germline V and J ends were trimmed by 1 base and 6 bases, with 13 bases remaining between them. The CDR3 is 16 amino acids. Germline V lookup: CDR1 SGHVS, CDR2 FQNEAQ. CDR3 sequence (DNA): TGTGCCAGCAGCTTAGACCCGGGGGCCCCTAATTCACCCCTCCACTTT. Translating it yields CASSLDPGAPNSPLHF.

Written as DNA, the CDR3 is TGTGCCAGCAGTTACGACGGGAACTATGGCTACACCTTC. The encoded protein is CASSYDGNYGYTF. The chain employs TRBV6-5 and TRBJ1-2, with no clear D. The V end lost 2 bases, the J end lost 2 bases, and 6 bases lay between the germline ends. This CDR3 region has 13 residues. Germline V gives CDR1 MNHEY, CDR2 SVGAGI.